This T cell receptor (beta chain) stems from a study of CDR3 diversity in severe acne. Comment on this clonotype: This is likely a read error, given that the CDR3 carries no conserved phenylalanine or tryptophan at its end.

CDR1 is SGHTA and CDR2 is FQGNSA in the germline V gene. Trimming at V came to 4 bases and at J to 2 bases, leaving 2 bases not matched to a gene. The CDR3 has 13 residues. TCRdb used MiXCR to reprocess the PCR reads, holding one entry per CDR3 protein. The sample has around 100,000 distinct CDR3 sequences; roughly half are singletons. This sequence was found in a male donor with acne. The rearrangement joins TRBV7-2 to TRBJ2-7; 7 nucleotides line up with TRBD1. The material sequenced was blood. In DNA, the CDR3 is TGTGCCAGCAGCTGGACAGGCGCCTACGAGCAGTACCTC. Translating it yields CASSWTGAYEQYL.